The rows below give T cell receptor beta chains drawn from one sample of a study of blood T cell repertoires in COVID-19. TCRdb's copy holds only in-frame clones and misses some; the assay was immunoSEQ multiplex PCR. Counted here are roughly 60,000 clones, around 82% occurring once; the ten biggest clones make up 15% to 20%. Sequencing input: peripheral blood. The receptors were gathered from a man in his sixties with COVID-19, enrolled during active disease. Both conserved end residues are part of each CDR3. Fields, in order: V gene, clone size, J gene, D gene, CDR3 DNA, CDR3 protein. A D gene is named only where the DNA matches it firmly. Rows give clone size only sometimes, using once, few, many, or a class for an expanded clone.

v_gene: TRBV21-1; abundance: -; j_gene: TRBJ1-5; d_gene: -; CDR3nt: TGTGCCAGCAGCAAATATCAACAGGGAGGCAATCAGCCCCAGCATTTT; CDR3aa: CASSKYQQGGNQPQHF
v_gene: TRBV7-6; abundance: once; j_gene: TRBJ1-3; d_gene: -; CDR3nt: TGTGCCAGCAGCTTAGTCCCGAACACCATATATTTT; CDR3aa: CASSLVPNTIYF
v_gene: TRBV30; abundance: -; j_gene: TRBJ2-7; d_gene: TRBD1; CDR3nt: TGTGCCTGGTCACTCGGGACAGTTACCTACGAGCAGTACTTC; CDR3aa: CAWSLGTVTYEQYF
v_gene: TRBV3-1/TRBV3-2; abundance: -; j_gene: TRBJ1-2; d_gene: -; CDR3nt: TGTGCCAGCAGCCAAGACAGGGTGGGGGGCTACACCTTC; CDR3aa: CASSQDRVGGYTF
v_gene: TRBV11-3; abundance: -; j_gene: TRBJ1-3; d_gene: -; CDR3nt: TGTGCCAGCATCCCGTCGCGGGGGGTCCCCCCTCTCACCATATATTTT; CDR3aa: CASIPSRGVPPLTIYF
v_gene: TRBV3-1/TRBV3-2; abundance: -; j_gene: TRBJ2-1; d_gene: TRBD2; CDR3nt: TGTGCCAGCAGTGTCGAGGGACTAGCGGGAGCCGTGAATGAGCAGTTCTTC; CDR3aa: CASSVEGLAGAVNEQFF
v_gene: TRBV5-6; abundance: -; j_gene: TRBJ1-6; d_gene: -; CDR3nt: TGTGCCAGCGGGAGATACTCCTATAATTCACCCCTCCACTTT; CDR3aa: CASGRYSYNSPLHF
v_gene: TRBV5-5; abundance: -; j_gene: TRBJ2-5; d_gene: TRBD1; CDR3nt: TGTGCCAGCATGACTTCCGGACAGGGTCAAGAGACCCAGTACTTC; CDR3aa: CASMTSGQGQETQYF
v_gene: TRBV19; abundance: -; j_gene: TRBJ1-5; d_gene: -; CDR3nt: TGTGCCAGTAGTTATCCCCCTCAGCCCCAGCATTTT; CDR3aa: CASSYPPQPQHF
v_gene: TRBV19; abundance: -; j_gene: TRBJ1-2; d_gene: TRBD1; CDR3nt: TGTGCCAGTAGTATTGGCGGACAGGGGAATTATGGCTACACCTTC; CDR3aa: CASSIGGQGNYGYTF
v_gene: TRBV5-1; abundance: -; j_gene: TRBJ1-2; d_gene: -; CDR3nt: TGCGCCAGCAGCCCGAGAGATTCGGGGAACGGCTACACCTTC; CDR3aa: CASSPRDSGNGYTF
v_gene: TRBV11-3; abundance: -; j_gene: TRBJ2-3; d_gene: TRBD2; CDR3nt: TGTGCCAGCAGCTTAGTTGCTAGCGGCGATCATACGCAGTATTTT; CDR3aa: CASSLVASGDHTQYF
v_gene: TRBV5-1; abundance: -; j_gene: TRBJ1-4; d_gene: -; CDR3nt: TGCGCCAGCAGACCGGGGGGAGGTGGTGAAAAACTGTTTTTT; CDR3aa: CASRPGGGGEKLFF
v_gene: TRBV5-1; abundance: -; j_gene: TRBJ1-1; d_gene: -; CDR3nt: TGCGCCAGCAGCTTGAACACAGAAAACACTGAAGCTTTCTTT; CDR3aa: CASSLNTENTEAFF
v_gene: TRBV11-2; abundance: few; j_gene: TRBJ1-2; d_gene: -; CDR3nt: TGTGCCAGCAGCTTAGCGGCAGGGGCAGGGTTCTATGGCTACACCTTC; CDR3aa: CASSLAAGAGFYGYTF
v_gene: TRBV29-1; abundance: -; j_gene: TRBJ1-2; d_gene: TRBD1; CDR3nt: TGCAGCGCTGTGACAGGGTCCATCTATGGCTACACCTTC; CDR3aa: CSAVTGSIYGYTF
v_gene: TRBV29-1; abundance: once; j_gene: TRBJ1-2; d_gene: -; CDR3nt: TGCAGCGTTCCCAGGGATGTTCGTGGCTACACCTTC; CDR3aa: CSVPRDVRGYTF
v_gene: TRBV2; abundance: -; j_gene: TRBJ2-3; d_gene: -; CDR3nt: TGTGCCAGCAGTGTGGGGGGGCCCGTCACAGATACGCAGTATTTT; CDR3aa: CASSVGGPVTDTQYF
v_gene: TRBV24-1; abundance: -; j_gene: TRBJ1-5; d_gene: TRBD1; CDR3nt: TGTGCCAATCGACAGGGAAAGGTTGGGAGTAGCAATCAGCCCCAGCATTTT; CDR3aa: CANRQGKVGSSNQPQHF